Listed below are T cell receptor beta chains from one sample, sequenced in a study of vaccination and CD4 T cells after COVID-19. Their recognized antigens are unknown. TCRdb redid the calling of the PCR reads with MiXCR, one entry per CDR3 protein. Counted here are about 15,000 distinct CDR3 sequences, 47% occurring once; the ten biggest clones make up roughly 21%. The sample consisted of CD4+ T cells from blood, cultured in vitro, taken about 7 months after SARS-CoV-2 vaccination. Source of these receptors: a human donor who had recovered from COVID-19. Both conserved end residues are part of each CDR3. D genes are given only for firm matches. Expanded clones get a size class; other rows say once, few or many, or leave the size out.

D gene: -
J gene: TRBJ2-3
V gene: TRBV2
clone size: once
CDR3 DNA: TGTGCCAGCAGTGAGTGGACAGGGAGGGGGCAAGATACGCAGTATTTT
CDR3 protein: CASSEWTGRGQDTQYF

D gene: TRBD1
J gene: TRBJ1-5
V gene: TRBV20-1
clone size: -
CDR3 DNA: TGCAGTGCTAGAGAGCCACAGGGGATTGGTCAGCCCCAGCATTTT
CDR3 protein: CSAREPQGIGQPQHF

D gene: -
J gene: TRBJ2-7
V gene: TRBV20-1
clone size: -
CDR3 DNA: TGCAGTGCTAGTCTCGCAGGGGCCCACGAGCAGTACTTC
CDR3 protein: CSASLAGAHEQYF

D gene: TRBD1
J gene: TRBJ1-2
V gene: TRBV6-1
clone size: -
CDR3 DNA: TGTGCCAGCAAAGGGACAGGGGAGGGCTATGGCTACACCTTC
CDR3 protein: CASKGTGEGYGYTF

D gene: TRBD2
J gene: TRBJ2-7
V gene: TRBV20-1
clone size: few
CDR3 DNA: TGCAGTGCTAGCCAAGCGGGGGGGCCTTACGAGCAGTACTTC
CDR3 protein: CSASQAGGPYEQYF

D gene: TRBD1
J gene: TRBJ1-2
V gene: TRBV28
clone size: -
CDR3 DNA: TGTGCCAGCAGTTCGCCGGGACAGGGAAGCTATGGCTACACCTTC
CDR3 protein: CASSSPGQGSYGYTF

D gene: TRBD2
J gene: TRBJ2-3
V gene: TRBV20-1
clone size: -
CDR3 DNA: TGCAGTGCGCCGAGACTAGCGGGAGGCACAGATACGCAGTATTTT
CDR3 protein: CSAPRLAGGTDTQYF

D gene: TRBD1
J gene: TRBJ1-2
V gene: TRBV20-1
clone size: -
CDR3 DNA: TGCAGTGCTCAGCCCGACGGAACCAGGGGGTTCTATGGCTACACCTTC
CDR3 protein: CSAQPDGTRGFYGYTF

D gene: -
J gene: TRBJ2-7
V gene: TRBV29-1
clone size: few
CDR3 DNA: TGCAGCGTAACCAGGGTGTTAGATGGCGAGCAGTACTTC
CDR3 protein: CSVTRVLDGEQYF

D gene: -
J gene: TRBJ1-1
V gene: TRBV5-4
clone size: -
CDR3 DNA: TGTGCCAGCAGCCCCGGGTATCGCAGGGAGAACACTGAAGCTTTCTTT
CDR3 protein: CASSPGYRRENTEAFF

D gene: -
J gene: TRBJ1-6
V gene: TRBV27
clone size: -
CDR3 DNA: TGTGCCAGCAGTTTAGTTGGCCCACTAAGCCTCCACTTT
CDR3 protein: CASSLVGPLSLHF

D gene: TRBD2
J gene: TRBJ2-5
V gene: TRBV7-9
clone size: few
CDR3 DNA: TGTGCCAGCAGCCCCGGGGGGGGTCCGGGAGAGACCCAGTACTTC
CDR3 protein: CASSPGGGPGETQYF

D gene: -
J gene: TRBJ2-2
V gene: TRBV7-2
clone size: -
CDR3 DNA: TGTGCCAGCAGCTTAGGGTACACCGGGGAGCTGTTTTTT
CDR3 protein: CASSLGYTGELFF

D gene: TRBD2
J gene: TRBJ2-3
V gene: TRBV7-3
clone size: -
CDR3 DNA: TGTGCCAGCAGCTACTACTCTAGCGGGGGGGCAGATACGCAGTATTTT
CDR3 protein: CASSYYSSGGADTQYF

D gene: -
J gene: TRBJ1-2
V gene: TRBV20-1
clone size: -
CDR3 DNA: TGCAGTGCTAGCCCACAATCGGGATACTATGGCTACACCTTC
CDR3 protein: CSASPQSGYYGYTF

D gene: -
J gene: TRBJ1-2
V gene: TRBV6-1
clone size: -
CDR3 DNA: TGTGCCAGCAGTGAACGAGGCAGAGAAGGCTATGGCTACACCTTC
CDR3 protein: CASSERGREGYGYTF

D gene: -
J gene: TRBJ2-3
V gene: TRBV7-3
clone size: few
CDR3 DNA: TGTGCCAGCAGCTTAGGGGTATCATCAGATACGCAGTATTTT
CDR3 protein: CASSLGVSSDTQYF

D gene: TRBD1
J gene: TRBJ1-5
V gene: TRBV6-1
clone size: -
CDR3 DNA: TGTGCCAGCAGCCCGCGGGCAGGGGGTAGCAATCAGCCCCAGCATTTT
CDR3 protein: CASSPRAGGSNQPQHF

D gene: TRBD1
J gene: TRBJ2-1
V gene: TRBV6-2/TRBV6-3
clone size: once
CDR3 DNA: TGTGCCAGCATCGGTCAGACAGGGGAATTTTGGCTTTACAATGAGCAGTTCTTC
CDR3 protein: CASIGQTGEFWLYNEQFF

D gene: TRBD2
J gene: TRBJ2-7
V gene: TRBV20-1
clone size: -
CDR3 DNA: TGCAGTGCCAATACGGGACTAGCGGGAGTGGACGAGCAGTACTTC
CDR3 protein: CSANTGLAGVDEQYF

D gene: TRBD2
J gene: TRBJ2-3
V gene: TRBV20-1
clone size: -
CDR3 DNA: TGCAGTGCTAGAACTAGCGGGAGATCCTTCGATACGCAGTATTTT
CDR3 protein: CSARTSGRSFDTQYF

D gene: TRBD2
J gene: TRBJ2-7
V gene: TRBV5-5
clone size: medium-sized
CDR3 DNA: TGTGCCAGCAGCTTGCTCACTAGCGGGTACGAGCAGTACTTC
CDR3 protein: CASSLLTSGYEQYF

D gene: -
J gene: TRBJ2-2
V gene: TRBV24-1
clone size: -
CDR3 DNA: TGTGCCGCCCGGGACACCAACACCGGGGAGCTGTTTTTT
CDR3 protein: CAARDTNTGELFF

D gene: TRBD2
J gene: TRBJ2-7
V gene: TRBV27
clone size: -
CDR3 DNA: TGTGCCAGCAGCCTGAGCGGGAGCTCCTACGAGCAGTACTTC
CDR3 protein: CASSLSGSSYEQYF

D gene: TRBD2
J gene: TRBJ2-1
V gene: TRBV6-1
clone size: few
CDR3 DNA: TGTGCCAGCAGTCCGGGACTAGAGTACAATGAGCAGTTCTTC
CDR3 protein: CASSPGLEYNEQFF

D gene: -
J gene: TRBJ1-5
V gene: TRBV6-1
clone size: few
CDR3 DNA: TGTGCCAGCAGTGAAGAATGGCACAATCAGCCCCAGCATTTT
CDR3 protein: CASSEEWHNQPQHF